This T cell receptor (beta chain) was identified in a study of HIV-infected children after antiretroviral therapy interruption. As for the study in general: Weeks 0, 12, interruption end (24 or 48), and about 3 years post-study gave interruption-arm samples. Continuous-treatment samples came from weeks 0, 48 and 150. Findings of the study overall: After treatment interruption started, naive CD4+ CDR3 overlap across time points dropped.

Treatment noted: PENTA 11 planned treatment interruption arm or continuous ART arm. Naive CD4+ CD45RA+ CD45RO- T cells were FACS-sorted from thawed PBMCs. V gave up 3 bases and J gave up 1 base, with 15 bases separating them. Germline CDR1 is LNHDA and CDR2 is SQIVND (reference sequence). The CDR3 contains 16 residues. RNA-based 3' RACE libraries used unique molecular identifiers. TCRdb re-called the 3' RACE reads through MiXCR, storing one row per CDR3 protein. The repertoire consists of 90,000 or so distinct CDR3 sequences, with approximately 6.9% occurring once and the leading ten covering around 1.1%. Ten or more counts support this clonotype. Its antigen is as yet unknown.

This sequence was found in a pool of human donors with HIV. Source: CD45RA+ CD4+ T cells from PBMCs, pooled from several time points, taken from a donor given antiretroviral therapy, either interrupted or continuous. Sample subset: naive CD4+ CD45RA+ CD45RO- T cells. The chain joins TRBV19 to TRBJ1-2; possible D gene TRBD1, 6 bases. DNA of the CDR3: TGTGCCAGTAGTATCAAGACAGGCGCCGGTAACTATGGCTACACCTTC. Its protein is CASSIKTGAGNYGYTF.